The 6 T cell receptor beta chains given below trace back to one sample, sequenced in a study of early T cells in non-severe SARS-CoV-2 infection. TCRdb reprocessed the 5' RACE reads via MiXCR and lists one record per CDR3 protein. The sample comprises under 45,000 distinct CDR3 sequences, under 13% of which are singletons, and roughly 10% rests with the top ten. Material: whole blood. The receptors come from an adult who was a healthcare worker with PCR-confirmed SARS-CoV-2 infection or an uninfected control (not recorded which).

This clonotype was seen more than once but under ten times. J is TRBJ2-7 and V is TRBV27; 7 bases align to TRBD1. The ends lost 4 bases at V and 6 bases at J; junction bases unmatched: 9. CDR1 is MNHEY and CDR2 is SMNVEV in the germline V gene (reference sequence). The length of the CDR3 is 14 residues. For the CDR3, the DNA is TGTGCCAGCAGTTCCCAACCCAACAGGGGCGAGCAGTACTTC. It yields the protein CASSSQPNRGEQYF.

The genes are TRBV7-2 and TRBJ2-7; D not resolved. Germline V gene sequence: CDR1 SGHTA, CDR2 FQGNSA. CDR3 length: 12 residues. V gave up 8 bases and J gave up 2 bases, with 10 bases separating them. This chain's CDR3 is CASEEFPYEQYF. The CDR3 DNA is TGTGCCAGCGAGGAGTTCCCCTACGAGCAGTACTTC.

This clonotype has ten or more counts. The chain has TRBV9 and TRBJ1-1; no reliable D call. The CDR3 runs to 11 residues. CDR1 SGDLS and CDR2 YYNGEE come from the germline V gene. Trimming left V 7 bases short and J 1 base short, with 5 bases between. The CDR3 region has the DNA TGTGCCAGCGCTTCGAACACTGAAGCTTTCTTT. Its protein product is CASASNTEAFF.

This clonotype was picked up a small number of times. The J gene is TRBJ2-1, the V gene TRBV9; 7 bases line up with TRBD1. Germline CDR1 reads SGDLS; CDR2 reads YYNGEE. CDR3 length equals 13 residues. After removal of 0 bases from V and 12 bases from J, the junction contained 6 bases not matched to a gene. The CDR3 is CASSVGTGLGQFF. The CDR3, as DNA: TGTGCCAGCAGCGTAGGGACAGGTTTGGGGCAGTTCTTC.

This clonotype was counted a few times. The V and J genes are TRBV19 and TRBJ2-5, with 13 bases aligning to TRBD2. The V gene's germline CDR1 is LNHDA and CDR2 SQIVND (reference sequence). Germline trimming cut 1 base from V and 4 bases from J; bases unmatched to any gene: 0. This CDR3 contains 15 residues. The CDR3 loop is CASSIGTSGGETQYF. In DNA form, the CDR3 reads TGTGCCAGTAGTATAGGGACTAGCGGGGGAGAGACCCAGTACTTC.

This clonotype was seen many times. The chain employs TRBV27 and TRBJ2-7, with 9 bases matching TRBD1. Germline V gene data show CDR1 as MNHEY and CDR2 as SMNVEV (reference sequence). The V gene end was trimmed by 2 bases and the J gene end by 3 bases; junction bases not matched to a gene: 8. The CDR3 is 16 residues long. The CDR3 spells CASSLVGTGKVYEQYF. The CDR3 region has the DNA TGTGCCAGCAGTTTAGTTGGGACAGGGAAAGTCTACGAGCAGTACTTC.